The 23 T cell receptor beta chains below all came from one sample that was sequenced in a study of breast tumors, draining lymph nodes, adjacent tissues. Axillary draining lymph nodes of breast cancer patients supplied the node samples. A single record per CDR3 protein comes from TCRdb applying MiXCR to the multiplex PCR reads. This sample has 65,000 to 80,000 distinct CDR3 sequences, with 15% to 20% found just once. The sequencing sample was made of axillary lymph node tissue. These receptor sequences come from a female donor with breast cancer. Some clones in this sample may be carry-over from other donors' samples.

There are many counts of this clonotype. The J gene is TRBJ2-7, the V gene TRBV6-1; 9 positions match TRBD1. Trimming removed 4 bases from V and 0 bases from J; junction bases left unmatched: 1. The germline V gene has CDR1 MNHNS and CDR2 SASEGT. This CDR3 is built from 14 residues. CDR3 DNA sequence: TGTGCCAGCAGTGGACAGGGGGGCTCCTACGAGCAGTACTTC. Amino acids: CASSGQGGSYEQYF.

This chain joins TRBV5-6 and TRBJ2-1; 7 bases are a match to TRBD1. V shed 1 base, J shed 6 bases, and the junction held 4 bases outside the gene matches. The CDR3 has 14 amino acids. Per the germline V gene, CDR1 is SGHDT and CDR2 is YYEEEE. This chain's CDR3 is CASSLPGQPNEQFF. CDR3 nucleotide sequence: TGTGCCAGCAGCTTGCCGGGACAGCCCAATGAGCAGTTCTTC.

The chain has TRBV6-2 or TRBV6-3 and TRBJ2-5; possible D gene TRBD2, 6 bases. V lost 2 bases and J 5 bases, leaving 18 bases between the germline ends. This CDR3 has 16 amino acids. Germline CDR1 and CDR2: MNHEY and SVGEGT. This CDR3 is CASSYGAGSGWETQYF. For the CDR3, the DNA is TGTGCCAGCAGTTACGGGGCGGGATCGGGATGGGAGACCCAGTACTTC.

This clonotype was detected many times. This chain connects TRBV7-3 to TRBJ2-1, with TRBD2 identical over 13 bases. The CDR3 extends over 12 amino acids. The V and J ends lost 6 bases and 12 bases, in that order; junction bases with no gene match: 2. Germline V gene lookup returns CDR1 SGHTA and CDR2 FQGTGA. DNA for the CDR3: TGTGCCAGCAGTGGACTAGCGGGAGTGCAGTTCTTC. Its translation is CASSGLAGVQFF.

The table lists this clonotype with many counts. This chain links TRBV7-6 with TRBJ2-5, with 11 bases matching TRBD2. V gave up 0 bases and J gave up 3 bases; unmatched junction bases: 0. Per the germline V gene, CDR1 is SGHVS and CDR2 is FNYEAQ. The CDR3 is 15 amino acids. The CDR3 DNA reads as TGTGCCAGCAGCTTAGCGACTAGCGGGAAAGAGACCCAGTACTTC. As protein: CASSLATSGKETQYF.

This clonotype was counted many times. The rearrangement joins TRBV6-5 to TRBJ2-3, with TRBD2 matching over 7 bases. J gave up 4 bases and V 2 bases, and 6 bases lay outside the gene matches. The CDR3 is 15 residues long. CDR1 and CDR2 from the germline V gene are MNHEY and SVGAGI. The CDR3 DNA is TGTGCCAGCAGTTACAGGGCGGGAGCGCCAGATACGCAGTATTTT. This codes for CASSYRAGAPDTQYF.

The sample holds many counts of this clonotype. This chain links TRBV5-1 with TRBJ2-5; D not resolved. Trimming cost V 0 bases and J 2 bases, with 8 bases left between them. The CDR3 length is 14 residues. Germline V gene data show CDR1 as SGHRS and CDR2 as YFSETQ. For the CDR3, the DNA is TGCGCCAGCAGCTTGGCGGGTAAACAAGAGACCCAGTACTTC. As protein: CASSLAGKQETQYF.

In its sample, this clonotype was seen a few times. The V call is TRBV5-4, the J call TRBJ2-6; D not certain. CDR3 length: 15 amino acids. Germline loops: CDR1 SGHNT, CDR2 YYREEE (reference sequence). Trimming took off 4 bases at V and 0 bases at J, with 8 bases between the two ends. CDR3 in DNA: TGTGCCAGCAGCGTTGCCCTCTCTGGGGCCAACGTCCTGACTTTC. Its translation: CASSVALSGANVLTF.

This clonotype was detected many times. The rearrangement links TRBV6-2 or TRBV6-3 to TRBJ2-5, with 7 positions matching TRBD2. This CDR3 spans 14 amino acids. The germline CDR1 and CDR2 sequences are MNHEY and SVGEGT. The J segment lost 4 bases and the V segment lost 10 bases, leaving 12 bases of the junction unmatched. In DNA, the CDR3 is TGTGCCACTCGGGGATTCGGGAGGCGAGAGACCCAGTACTTC. Residues: CATRGFGRRETQYF.

The sample holds many counts of this clonotype. This sequence joins TRBV4-3 and TRBJ2-5; possible D gene TRBD1, 5 bases. Trimming stripped 1 base from V and 4 bases from J, with 13 bases between. The CDR3 has 15 amino acids. Germline V gives CDR1 LGHNA, CDR2 YSLEER. CDR3 nucleotides: TGCGCCAGCAGCCAAGGAAATAGTAGGGGAGAGACCCAGTACTTC. It specifies CASSQGNSRGETQYF.

In the case of this clonotype: This may come from a read error, since a much larger clone is one base off. The CDR3 protein is CASSSEGDCYTF. Here the CDR3 DNA reads TGTGCCAGCAGCTCGGAAGGGGATTGCTACACCTTC. V is TRBV5-4 and J is TRBJ1-2; a weak D match, TRBD1 (5 bases). CDR1 SGHNT and CDR2 YYREEE come from the germline V gene (reference sequence). The V end lost 3 bases, the J end lost 9 bases, and 12 bases lay between the germline ends. This CDR3 spans 12 amino acids.

The chain uses TRBV7-2 and TRBJ2-1; no firm D call. The CDR3 spans 12 residues. In germline, CDR1 is SGHTA, CDR2 FQGNSA. Trimming took off 6 bases at V and 6 bases at J, with 9 bases between the two ends. The CDR3 nucleotides are TGTGCCAGCAGTTTCCGGATCAATGAGCAGTTCTTC. Translating it yields CASSFRINEQFF.

This clonotype was seen at least ten times. The chain joins TRBV5-5 to TRBJ1-5; tentatively, D is TRBD1 (5 bases). CDR1 and CDR2 (germline): SGHKS, YYEKEE (reference sequence). This CDR3 has 17 amino acids. V shed 2 bases and J shed 2 bases, with 17 bases lying between them. The chain's CDR3 is CASSFERGPEGNQPQHF. The CDR3 bases are TGTGCCAGCAGCTTCGAAAGGGGACCTGAGGGCAATCAGCCCCAGCATTTT.

This sequence joins TRBV5-1 and TRBJ2-2, with 8 bases matching TRBD2. This CDR3 region has 17 residues. The V and J ends lost 0 bases and 5 bases, in that order; junction bases with no gene match: 9. Germline V CDR1 and CDR2: SGHRS, YFSETQ. The CDR3 reads CASSLGATAGVTGELFF. For the CDR3, the DNA is TGCGCCAGCAGCTTGGGGGCCACAGCGGGAGTAACCGGGGAGCTGTTTTTT.

The table lists this clonotype with many counts. The V and J genes are TRBV12-3 or TRBV12-4 and TRBJ2-1, with D tentatively TRBD2 (6 bases). This CDR3 spans 15 amino acids. Trimming pared 6 bases from V and 6 bases from J, leaving 18 bases between. In nucleotides, the CDR3 is TGTGCCAGCAGCCAGATCCACGGGACTTTCAATGAGCAGTTCTTC. It specifies CASSQIHGTFNEQFF.

The sample holds many counts of this clonotype. The chain joins TRBV6-1 to TRBJ2-2; 7 bases map to TRBD2. Germline lookup yields CDR1 MNHNS and CDR2 SASEGT. Losses at the gene ends were 6 bases for V and 1 base for J; bases not matched to a gene: 2. The CDR3 is made up of 14 amino acids. CDR3 bases: TGTGCCAGCAGGGTAGCGGGGAACACCGGGGAGCTGTTTTTT. Translated: CASRVAGNTGELFF.

This clonotype was observed at least ten times. The chain couples TRBV7-9 to TRBJ2-2; TRBD1 matches at 10 bases. The V gene end was trimmed by 5 bases and the J gene end by 6 bases; junction bases not matched to a gene: 6. Germline V CDR1 and CDR2: SEHNR, FQNEAQ (reference sequence). This CDR3 region has 15 residues. CDR3 coding DNA: TGTGCCAGCAGCGTCCGGGACAGGGGATCCGGGGAGCTGTTTTTT. Translated, it gives CASSVRDRGSGELFF.

The CDR3 loop is CASSQEGLAKNIQYF. The CDR3 DNA reads as TGCGCCAGCAGCCAAGAGGGCTTAGCCAAAAACATTCAGTACTTC. The chain couples TRBV4-1 to TRBJ2-4; the D is unclear. In germline, CDR1 is MGHRA, CDR2 YSYEKL. The ends were cut back, 0 bases at V and 0 bases at J, with 6 bases in the middle. This CDR3 region has 15 residues.

About this clonotype itself: This sequence may be a read error, since a much larger clone differs from it by one base. This chain links TRBV20-1 with TRBJ2-1; possibly TRBD2 for D (5 bases). This CDR3 comprises 16 residues. Germline CDR1 DFQATT, CDR2 SNEGSKA (reference sequence). The CDR3 spells CSARGPLTTSYNERFF. The CDR3 DNA follows: TGCAGTGCTAGAGGCCCTTTGACTACCTCCTACAATGAGCGGTTCTTC.

A few counts support this clonotype. A much larger clone lies a single base off, so this may be a read error. The chain has TRBV24-1 and TRBJ1-5; D is perhaps TRBD1 (5 bases). CDR3 length: 12 amino acids. Germline assignment: CDR1 KGHDR and CDR2 SFDVKD. The CDR3 protein is CVTGTSDQPQHF. As DNA, the CDR3 is TGTGTCACCGGGACGAGCGATCAGCCCCAGCATTTT.

Notes on this clonotype: A junction boundary mismatches the germline segment, possibly from a read error. This sequence joins TRBV6-5 and TRBJ2-6, with D possibly TRBD1 on 5 matching bases. The germline V gene encodes CDR1 MNHEY and CDR2 SVGAGI. This CDR3 has 18 residues. The CDR3 region is CASSFGSGLPSGANVLAF. The CDR3 DNA sequence: TGTGCCAGCAGTTTCGGGTCAGGCCTCCCCTCTGGGGCCAACGTCCTGGCTTTC.

A note on this clonotype: A read error may be the cause here, since a much bigger clone is one base away. The chain joins TRBV6-2 or TRBV6-3 to TRBJ1-2; D unresolved. Trimming removed 5 bases from V and 3 bases from J, with 4 bases in between. The CDR3 loop spans 11 amino acids. Germline lookup yields CDR1 MNHEY and CDR2 SVGEGT. The CDR3 is CASSPDYGYTF. CDR3 in DNA: TGTGCCAGCAGTCCAGACTATGGCTACACCTTC.

At least ten counts were recorded for this clonotype. The genes are TRBV7-9 and TRBJ2-2, with D unclear. The CDR3 loop spans 14 amino acids. Trimming pared 5 bases from V and 0 bases from J, leaving 7 bases between. Germline V lookup: CDR1 SEHNR, CDR2 FQNEAQ (reference sequence). This CDR3 reads CASSITANTGELFF. The CDR3, as DNA: TGTGCCAGCAGCATAACAGCGAACACCGGGGAGCTGTTTTTT. Drawing the rest from reference TRBV7-9 and TRBJ2-2, the complete variable domain is DTGVSQNPRHKITKRGQNVTFRCDPISEHNRLYWYRQTLGQGPEFLTYFQNEAQLEKSRLLSDRFSAERPKGSFSTLEIQRTEQGDSAMYLCASSITANTGELFFGEGSRLTVL.